This T cell receptor (beta chain) was recovered during a study of T cells after yellow fever vaccination. TCR cDNA, made by 5'RACE template switching, carried an added universal primer site and UMIs. TCRdb re-analysed the 5' RACE reads in MiXCR, keeping a single row per CDR3 protein. This table has around 110,000 distinct CDR3 sequences, around 8% appearing once. Study conclusions and caveats: Researchers cautioned that FACS-sorted repertoires could harbor abundant clonotypes contaminating from the bulk population.

This clonotype was counted many times. Antigen unknown. This CDR3 comprises 17 residues. The germline V gene has CDR1 LGHNA and CDR2 YNFKEQ. V shed 0 bases and J 4 bases; nucleotides not matched to a gene: 10. The clonotype originates from a man aged 25 to 45 who received the YFV17D yellow fever vaccine. This sample comprised CD8+ T cells sorted from PBMCs, obtained 45 days after the yellow fever booster vaccination. The chain employs TRBV4-2 and TRBJ2-3, with TRBD1 identical over 7 bases. The CDR3 DNA is TGTGCCAGCAGCCAAGAACCTGGACAGGCTCTGGCAGATACGCAGTATTTT. Protein product: CASSQEPGQALADTQYF.